This TCR beta chain is from a study of T cells in Graves' hyperthyroidism and ophthalmopathy. Authors of the study amplified TCR beta CDR3 regions from RNA transcripts. In the first-round RT-PCR of the TCR CDR3, the HTBI primer set was used. TCRdb analysed the multiplex PCR reads with MiXCR anew, one entry per CDR3 protein. The table lists approximately 400,000 distinct CDR3 sequences, roughly 13% of them singletons. From germline, CDR1 is LGHDT and CDR2 YNNKEL (reference sequence). The V gene lost 6 bases and the J gene lost 0 bases, with 12 bases spanning the gap. This CDR3 spans 15 amino acids. General observations from the study: Among thyroid clonotypes expanded above 0.001, most also appeared in blood.

Newly diagnosed hyperthyroidism, duration under 2 months, in patients aged 18 to 65. Uncontrolled infection, other autoimmune disease, pregnancy or lactation barred patients from enrollment. PBMCs were sourced from more than 7.5 ml fresh peripheral blood. This clonotype has a count of ten or more. Antigen: not known. Material for sequencing was blood. The chain links TRBV3-1 to TRBJ1-3, with D uncertain. This TCR derives from a woman aged 55-69 years with Graves' hyperthyroidism. CDR3 nucleotide sequence: TGTGCCAGCAGTCCGACATCCATCTCTGGAAACACCATATATTTT. Encoded protein: CASSPTSISGNTIYF.